This T cell receptor (beta chain) is from a study of T cells in Graves' hyperthyroidism and ophthalmopathy. Study outcomes and limitations: Researchers found most expanded thyroid clonotypes above 0.001 in blood as well.

This clonotype was counted at least ten times. Its antigen remains unknown. RNA transcripts gave rise to amplified TCR beta CDR3 regions. With the HTBI primer set, the TCR CDR3 went through a first round of RT-PCR. TCRdb analysed the multiplex PCR reads with MiXCR anew, one entry per CDR3 protein. The data hold about 160,000 distinct CDR3 sequences, with less than 10% observed a single time. Trimming pared 2 bases from V and 1 base from J, leaving 8 bases between. Per germline, CDR1 MNHEY and CDR2 SMNVEV (reference sequence). CDR3 size: 14 residues. Uncontrolled infection, other autoimmune disease, pregnancy or lactation disqualified patients from enrolment. The PBMCs were taken from 10 ml of fresh peripheral blood.

The sequenced sample consisted of blood. This clonotype originated in a young woman with Graves' hyperthyroidism that later progressed to Graves' ophthalmopathy. The rearrangement uses TRBV27 and TRBJ1-1; D unclear. CDR3 sequence (DNA): TGTGCCAGCAGTTTAGAGAGCACGAACACTGAAGCTTTCTTT. Residues: CASSLESTNTEAFF.